The T cell receptor beta chain under discussion was sequenced for a study of blood T cell repertoires in COVID-19. Looking at the study overall: Sites across the United States, Italy and Spain contributed samples from acute and convalescent COVID-19. Sources were T cells, B-cell-depleted T cells, or PBMCs; the material itself was cDNA or gDNA.

The CDR3 totals 15 residues. Trimming left V 3 bases short and J 5 bases short, with 13 bases between. The germline V gene has CDR1 MDHEN and CDR2 SYDVKM. In Seattle, patients joined the study during active infection and were tracked longitudinally. Per the study methods: For nucleated cells, counts were estimated from reference gene primer amplification. Using immunoSEQ multiplex PCR, the repertoire was profiled, and TCRdb retains in-frame clones only, with some absent. V, J and clone size reflect that table, while D and trimming were determined from the DNA. Found here are 300,000 to 350,000 clones, under 90% of them singletons; the top ten hold under 3%.

This clonotype was obtained from a woman aged 25 to 39 with COVID-19, enrolled during active disease. The genes are TRBV28 and TRBJ1-4; D is uncertain. Sequencing input: peripheral blood. CDR3 sequence (DNA): TGTGCCAGCAGTTTCCAGCGGACGAAAAATGAAAAACTGTTTTTT. It yields the protein CASSFQRTKNEKLFF.